Below are 18 T cell receptor beta chains sequenced from a single sample in a study of beta chain features in type 1 diabetes (dated by TCRdb to 2017 to 2018). Libraries were made using the immunoSEQ multiplex PCR assay. The High Capacity cDNA Reverse Transcription Kit was used to reverse transcribe all of the isolated RNA, meaning that expressed TCRB transcripts were what got sequenced. The immuneACCESS repertoire file appears here via TCRdb, limited to in-frame rearrangements. These files lack a portion of the clones; in checked studies, under half of the deficit traces to unresolved V genes, and the cause of the others is not known. A total of 300,000 to 350,000 clones appear in this sample, around 8.5% of them only once. The ten largest make up more than 0.8% of the sample. On the study overall, not on this receptor specifically: A moderate but significant shortening of TCRB CDR3 length was observed in type 1 diabetes patients in all four CD4+ subsets.

The antigens these receptors bind are not known. Specimen: central memory CD4+ T cells from blood. The receptors were sampled from a man aged 25-45 years with type 1 diabetes.

A few counts support this clone. This chain uses TRBV7-2 with TRBJ1-2, with D unresolved. Trimming left V 4 bases short and J 3 bases short, with 15 bases between. This CDR3 has 15 amino acids. Germline V gene lookup returns CDR1 SGHTA and CDR2 FQGNSA. The CDR3 region has the DNA TGTGCCAGCAGCTCACGGACGGCTGGCGACTATGGCTACACCTTC. Amino acids: CASSSRTAGDYGYTF.

This clone occurred many times. V and J are TRBV10-3 and TRBJ1-2; 8 nucleotides agree with TRBD1. The germline CDR1 and CDR2 sequences are ENHRY and SYGVKD. Trimming cost V 2 bases and J 4 bases; bases outside gene matches: 6. CDR3 size: 15 residues. The CDR3 protein is CAISEGGTGVYGYTF. The CDR3 DNA is TGTGCCATCAGTGAGGGAGGGACAGGAGTCTATGGCTACACCTTC.

This clone was seen more than once but under ten times. This chain links TRBV29-1 with TRBJ1-6; D possibly corresponds to TRBD1 (6 bases). Trimming removed 7 bases from V and 8 bases from J, with 15 bases in between. CDR1 is SQVTM and CDR2 is ANQGSEA in the germline V gene. This CDR3 spans 13 amino acids. CDR3 amino acids: CSARQELDSPLHF. CDR3 bases: TGCAGCGCCCGACAGGAACTAGATTCACCCCTCCACTTT.

This clone was seen a few times. This chain joins TRBV7-2 and TRBJ1-2, with 7 positions matching TRBD1. The germline gives CDR1 SGHTA, CDR2 FQGNSA. The trim removed 5 bases at V and 8 bases at J, leaving 8 bases unmatched. The CDR3 sequence is 13 residues long. The CDR3 nucleotides read TGTGCCAGCAGCGTGGGACAGCGCCTAGGCTACACCTTC. This codes for CASSVGQRLGYTF.

The table lists this clone with a few counts. The chain recombines TRBV4-3 with TRBJ2-7; maybe TRBD1 (6 bases). With 2 bases removed from V and 2 bases from J, the gap between germline ends came to 10 bases. The CDR3 has 14 amino acids. CDR1 is LGHNA and CDR2 is YSLEER in the germline V gene. CDR3: CASSQRQGPYEQYF. For the CDR3, the DNA is TGCGCCAGCAGCCAAAGGCAGGGGCCCTACGAGCAGTACTTC.

The chain combines TRBV11-3 with TRBJ2-5; 10 bases fit TRBD2. The DNA matches TRBJ2-7 better at its end, which makes the J call doubtful. This CDR3 spans 15 amino acids. Germline V CDR1 and CDR2: SGHNT, YENEEA. CDR3 region: CASSLGASGGYEQYF. The CDR3 DNA reads TGTGCCAGCAGCCTGGGGGCTAGCGGGGGTTACGAGCAGTACTTC.

The chain joins TRBV9 to TRBJ2-5; D is uncertain. The CDR3 runs to 11 residues. The germline V gene has CDR1 SGDLS and CDR2 YYNGEE. V was shortened by 4 bases and J by 7 bases, with 8 bases between the two germline ends. In nucleotides, the CDR3 is TGTGCCAGCAGCTCTTCTGGGACCCAGTACTTC. This codes for CASSSSGTQYF.

This clone was recorded a few times. The chain uses TRBV5-6 and TRBJ2-3; 12 bases fit TRBD2. V dropped 0 bases and J dropped 2; count of bases not matched to a gene: 7. Germline values: CDR1 SGHDT, CDR2 YYEEEE. The CDR3 sequence is 18 residues long. The CDR3 nucleotides are TGTGCCAGCAGCTTGGTGCTAGCGGGGGGGCCCCCCACAGATACGCAGTATTTT. Protein product: CASSLVLAGGPPTDTQYF.

The chain joins TRBV4-3 to TRBJ1-1, with D perhaps TRBD1 (6 bases). Germline V gives CDR1 LGHNA, CDR2 YSLEER. V was trimmed by 3 bases and J by 6 bases, leaving 17 bases between them. This CDR3 region has 15 residues. CDR3 amino acids: CASSHEGQGKSEAFF. CDR3 sequence (DNA): TGCGCCAGCAGCCACGAGGGGCAGGGGAAGTCTGAAGCTTTCTTT.

This clone was seen a handful of times. J is TRBJ1-3 and V is TRBV27, with no clear D. CDR3 length: 15 amino acids. V lost 4 bases and J lost 0, with 10 bases in between. CDR1 and CDR2 (germline): MNHEY, SMNVEV (reference sequence). The CDR3 DNA sequence: TGTGCCAGCAGTTCTTCCTTTAACTCTGGAAACACCATATATTTT. The encoded protein is CASSSSFNSGNTIYF.

This clone was seen more than once but under ten times. CDR3: CASRNGGRDTDTQYF. CDR3 nucleotides: TGCGCCAGCAGGAATGGGGGCCGGGACACAGATACGCAGTATTTT. This chain links TRBV5-1 with TRBJ2-3, with D possibly matching TRBD1 (6 bases). The V and J ends lost 5 bases and 2 bases respectively, with 15 bases between them. The germline V gene encodes CDR1 SGHRS and CDR2 YFSETQ. The CDR3 spans 15 residues. The full variable domain, its missing parts supplied by reference TRBV5-1 and TRBJ2-3, is KAGVTQTPRYLIKTRGQQVTLSCSPISGHRSVSWYQQTPGQGLQFLFEYFSETQRNKGNFPGRFSGRQFSNSRSEMNVSTLELGDSALYLCASRNGGRDTDTQYFGPGTRLTVL.

In its sample, this clone was seen a few times. The J gene is TRBJ1-2, the V gene TRBV4-3; possibly TRBD1 for D (6 bases). V was clipped by 0 bases and J by 1 base, with 15 bases between them. Germline CDR1 LGHNA, CDR2 YSLEER. CDR3 size: 17 residues. The CDR3 loop is CASSQDDRFSFNYGYTF. The CDR3 DNA follows: TGCGCCAGCAGCCAAGACGACAGGTTCTCTTTTAACTATGGCTACACCTTC.

V and J are TRBV7-7 and TRBJ2-1; TRBD1 aligns across 7 bases. Germline V gene sequence: CDR1 SSHAT, CDR2 FNYEAQ (reference sequence). The V and J ends lost 0 bases and 8 bases, in that order; junction bases with no gene match: 4. The CDR3 contains 14 residues. This CDR3 is CASSLANRGDEQFF. In DNA form, the CDR3 reads TGTGCCAGCAGCTTAGCCAACAGGGGCGATGAGCAGTTCTTC. Full variable domain (rest looked up from reference TRBV7-7 and TRBJ2-1): GAGVSQSPRYKVTKRGQDVTLRCDPISSHATLYWYQQALGQGPEFLTYFNYEAQPDKSGLPSDRFSAERPEGSISTLTIQRTEQRDSAMYRCASSLANRGDEQFFGPGTRLTVL.

V and J are TRBV7-2 and TRBJ2-1; tentative D call: TRBD2 (6 bases). Looked up from germline, CDR1 is SGHTA and CDR2 is FQGNSA. CDR3 size: 14 residues. V was cut by 5 bases and J by 8 bases, with 16 bases left in between. This chain's CDR3 is CASSVTGTGDEQFF. In DNA form, the CDR3 reads TGTGCCAGCAGCGTAACCGGGACTGGCGATGAGCAGTTCTTC.

The chain carries TRBV9 and TRBJ2-3, with D perhaps being TRBD1 or TRBD2 (6 bases each). The V gene lost 3 bases and the J gene lost 0 bases, with 14 bases spanning the gap. This CDR3 has 16 residues. The germline CDR1 and CDR2 sequences are SGDLS and YYNGEE. In nucleotides, the CDR3 is TGTGCCAGCAGCGGGACTGGAGGGGGTAGCACAGATACGCAGTATTTT. Amino acid sequence: CASSGTGGGSTDTQYF.

This clone was detected a few times. The chain uses TRBV2 and TRBJ2-1; TRBD2 aligns across 8 bases. The ends lost 9 bases at V and 7 bases at J; junction bases unmatched: 11. Germline assignment: CDR1 SNHLY and CDR2 FYNNEI. The CDR3 has 14 residues. The CDR3 region is CASAGGALGNEQFF. Here the CDR3 DNA reads TGTGCCAGTGCCGGGGGGGCTTTGGGGAATGAGCAGTTCTTC.

This clone was seen more than once but under ten times. The genes are TRBV28 and TRBJ1-1, with D possibly TRBD1 on 6 matching bases. Trimming removed 5 bases at V and 0 bases at J, with 13 bases between. Germline V gene data show CDR1 as MDHEN and CDR2 as SYDVKM. This CDR3 is built from 15 residues. The CDR3, as DNA: TGTGCCAGCAGTCCGCAAGGGGGGATGAACACTGAAGCTTTCTTT. Translation gives CASSPQGGMNTEAFF.

As concerns this clone: Other DNA sequences in the same sample also yield this CDR3. This chain uses TRBV9 with TRBJ2-5, with unresolved D. Germline CDR1 reads SGDLS; CDR2 reads YYNGEE. This CDR3 has 12 residues. V was cut by 2 bases and J by 3 bases, with 5 bases left in between. The CDR3 spells CASSVGEETQYF. The CDR3 bases are TGTGCCAGCAGCGTTGGGGAAGAGACCCAGTACTTC.